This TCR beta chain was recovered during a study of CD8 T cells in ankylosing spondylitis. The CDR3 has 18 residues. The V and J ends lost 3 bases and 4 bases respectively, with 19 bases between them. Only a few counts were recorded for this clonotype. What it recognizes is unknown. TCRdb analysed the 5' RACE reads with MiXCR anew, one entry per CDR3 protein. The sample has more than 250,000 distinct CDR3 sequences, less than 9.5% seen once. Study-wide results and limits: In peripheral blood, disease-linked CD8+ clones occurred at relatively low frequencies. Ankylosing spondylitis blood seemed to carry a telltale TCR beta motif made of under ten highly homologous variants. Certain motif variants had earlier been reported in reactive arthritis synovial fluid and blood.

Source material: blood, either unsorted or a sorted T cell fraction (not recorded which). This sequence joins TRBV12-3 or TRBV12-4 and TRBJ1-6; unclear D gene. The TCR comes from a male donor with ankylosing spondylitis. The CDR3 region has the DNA TGTGCCAGCAGTTTGGGCGAGCGGAAAGCGGGGTATAATTCACCCCTCCACTTT. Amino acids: CASSLGERKAGYNSPLHF.